This T cell receptor beta chain emerged from a study of T-cell reconstitution after alpha-beta-depleted transplantation in children. Preparation of the TCRbeta library involved a method that used unique molecular identifiers. TCRdb re-derived calls from the PCR reads in MiXCR, one entry per CDR3 protein. The table records fewer than 200,000 distinct CDR3 sequences, around 7% of them present only once. This clonotype was recorded many times. V was shortened by 3 bases and J by 1 base, with 9 bases between the two germline ends. The V gene's germline CDR1 is KGHSH and CDR2 LQKENI. This CDR3 has 14 amino acids.

This TCR derives from a human donor who donated a stem cell graft to a child with Wiskott-Aldrich syndrome. The chain joins TRBV18 to TRBJ2-5, with D hard to call. Sample: PBMCs from the stem cell graft donor, taken from the stem cell graft. CDR3: CASSPSEIQETQYF. The CDR3, as DNA: TGTGCCAGCTCACCCTCCGAAATCCAAGAGACCCAGTACTTC.